Listed below are T cell receptor beta chains from one sample, sequenced in a study of spatial heterogeneity in lung cancer. TCRdb re-called the 5' RACE reads with MiXCR, one entry per CDR3 protein. Among about 85,000 distinct CDR3 sequences listed, around 21% were seen once. Material: PBMCs, obtained at surgery. These receptors were taken from a male donor with early-stage non-small cell lung cancer. Both conserved end residues are part of each CDR3.

length,V,CDR3
13,TRBV20-1,CSATPAAGLGYTF
14,TRBV28,CASSPLGGQNEQFF
14,TRBV6-5,CASRPWGTPGEQYF
16,TRBV4-2,CASSQEWRLNTGELFF
17,TRBV5-1,CASSLGGQGLGDYGYTF
15,TRBV6-2/TRBV6-3,CASSPGVAGANVLTF
17,TRBV7-2,CASSLRLSGIGTGELFF
15,TRBV12-3/TRBV12-4,CASSLGTTFSYEQYF
19,TRBV7-9,CASSPEGQAAFSYNSPLHF
14,TRBV20-1,CSAARAGSNTEAFF
12,TRBV3-1,CASSQAGNEQFF
16,TRBV28,CASLTLGQGIGNEQYF
15,TRBV5-1,CASSEGGTAGNTIYF
14,TRBV2,CASTPGGMNTEAFF
13,TRBV5-1,CASSLISGTEAFF
13,TRBV6-6,CALGTRPFQEQYF
14,TRBV7-9,CASSLANIYNEQFF
16,TRBV24-1,CATSDPGTSGRNEQFF
16,TRBV3-1,CASSQRQGLSTDTQYF
14,TRBV28,CASSLTGNVNEQFF
16,TRBV27,CASRILTVRNTGELFF
15,TRBV9,CASSVDPGAAYEQYF
14,TRBV12-3/TRBV12-4,CASSGTQGPGELFF
13,TRBV5-1,CASSKDRVNEQFF
13,TRBV20-1,CSASTIAGETQYF
16,TRBV5-1,CASSSRLAGASNEQFF
12,TRBV29-1,CSVLSGANVLTF
16,TRBV19,CASSALRTTGQETQYF
14,TRBV20-1,CSATPGTGDTEAFF
13,TRBV20-1,CSARYTNTGELFF
17,TRBV9,CASSVESGPYNNSPLHF
14,TRBV4-1,CASSRSLGNTEAFF
14,TRBV12-3/TRBV12-4,CASSLRGENSPLHF
13,TRBV29-1,CSAGPRAAGELFF
17,TRBV18,CASSPIKTGAWNTEAFF
16,TRBV5-4,CASSLAGLAGANEQFF
14,TRBV27,CASSLSGSQNILYF
15,TRBV20-1,CSARELAGGEYEQYF
13,TRBV6-5,CASSYKILETQYF
15,TRBV11-2,CASSLGTSGVETQYF
12,TRBV6-1,CASSEANYGYTF
15,TRBV11-2,CASSPTTLSYNEQFF
15,TRBV30,CAWLPQRGVLREQYF
15,TRBV24-1,CATSDQTAGGEKLFF